Following are 27 T cell receptor beta chains from one sample sequenced in a study of T-cell reconstitution after alpha-beta-depleted transplantation in children. Preparation of the TCRbeta library was carried out with unique molecular identifiers. TCRdb re-called the PCR reads through MiXCR, storing one row per CDR3 protein. The data hold some 840,000 distinct CDR3 sequences, with under 20% observed a single time. Sequenced material: PBMCs, mostly from graft donor cells, taken 360 days after TCRalphabeta/CD19-depleted stem cell transplant. Source of these receptors: a male patient younger than 18 who had a stem cell transplant for acute lymphoblastic leukemia, so the T cells may come from the graft donor.

This clonotype has just a few counts. The chain recombines TRBV9 with TRBJ2-3, with D hard to call. This CDR3 contains 13 residues. Germline V lookup: CDR1 SGDLS, CDR2 YYNGEE. The ends were cut back, 4 bases at V and 2 bases at J, with 8 bases in the middle. The CDR3 region has the DNA TGTGCCAGCAGCACCTTCGTCACAGATACGCAGTATTTT. As protein: CASSTFVTDTQYF.

This clonotype has more than one count but fewer than ten. The DNA for the CDR3 is TGCAGTGCCGGGTCGGGGAACACTGAAGCTTTCTTT. Its protein is CSAGSGNTEAFF. The chain recombines TRBV20-1 with TRBJ1-1; D is ambiguous. From germline, CDR1 is DFQATT and CDR2 SNEGSKA (reference sequence). V lost 6 bases, J lost 1 base, and 9 bases lay in between. The CDR3 is made up of 12 amino acids.

This rearrangement joins TRBV9 to TRBJ2-1, with 10 positions matching TRBD1. CDR3 length equals 13 residues. V lost 8 bases and J lost 5; bases outside the gene matches: 4. Germline CDR1 and CDR2: SGDLS and YYNGEE. This chain's CDR3 is CASAGTGDNEQFF. For the CDR3, the DNA is TGTGCCAGTGCCGGGACAGGGGACAATGAGCAGTTCTTC. Filled out from reference TRBV9 and TRBJ2-1, the complete variable domain reads DSGVTQTPKHLITATGQRVTLRCSPRSGDLSVYWYQQSLDQGLQFLIQYYNGEERAKGNILERFSAQQFPDLHSELNLSSLELGDSALYFCASAGTGDNEQFFGPGTRLTVL.

The chain joins TRBV20-1 to TRBJ2-1, with unresolved D. Per germline, CDR1 DFQATT and CDR2 SNEGSKA (reference sequence). CDR3 size: 11 residues. Between the trimmed V and J ends, which lost 3 bases and 10 bases, there was a span of 10 bases. CDR3 nucleotide sequence: TGCAGTGCTAGCGAACCGTGGGAGCAGTTCTTC. Residues: CSASEPWEQFF.

The chain employs TRBV6-1 and TRBJ2-7, with D maybe TRBD2 (6 bases). The CDR3 contains 16 residues. V lost 3 bases and J lost 4, with 19 bases in between. Germline CDR1 MNHNS, CDR2 SASEGT. CDR3 protein: CASSDLRGGRGYEQYF. The CDR3 coding sequence is TGTGCCAGCAGTGACCTTCGAGGAGGGAGAGGTTACGAGCAGTACTTC.

This clonotype was counted between two and nine times. The chain uses TRBV20-1 and TRBJ2-2; 7 nucleotides match TRBD1. The germline V gene encodes CDR1 DFQATT and CDR2 SNEGSKA (reference sequence). Losses at the gene ends were 5 bases for V and 4 bases for J; bases not matched to a gene: 10. The CDR3 covers 15 residues. Written as DNA, the CDR3 is TGCAGTGCTCTAATCGACAGGGCGGGCACCGGGGAGCTGTTTTTT. Encoded protein: CSALIDRAGTGELFF.

The chain has TRBV29-1 and TRBJ2-7; D remains ambiguous. Per germline, CDR1 SQVTM and CDR2 ANQGSEA. The CDR3 totals 12 residues. V was cut by 4 bases and J by 1 base, with 8 bases left in between. The CDR3 DNA is TGCAGCGTTGTCGAGCGATCCTACGAGCAGTACTTC. Protein product: CSVVERSYEQYF.

This clonotype showed up many times. The chain carries TRBV7-9 and TRBJ2-3, with D possibly being TRBD1 (5 bases). Germline V gene sequence: CDR1 SEHNR, CDR2 FQNEAQ (reference sequence). V lost 8 bases and J 3 bases, leaving 15 bases between the germline ends. CDR3 length: 14 amino acids. The CDR3 nucleotides read TGTGCCAGCCCAGAATCGGACAAAACAGATACGCAGTATTTT. This translates into CASPESDKTDTQYF.

This clonotype was found a few times. CDR3 protein: CASSLRRAGGWSTDTQYF. The CDR3 nucleotides read TGTGCCAGCAGTCTACGGAGGGCCGGGGGGTGGAGCACAGATACGCAGTATTTT. V is TRBV28 and J is TRBJ2-3; TRBD2 agrees at 7 bases. The V gene's germline CDR1 is MDHEN and CDR2 SYDVKM. Germline trimming cut 5 bases from V and 0 bases from J; bases unmatched to any gene: 14. CDR3 size: 18 residues.

The J gene is TRBJ2-7, the V gene TRBV7-8, with D unresolved. V dropped 4 bases and J dropped 0 bases, with 10 bases sitting between them. Per the germline V gene, CDR1 is SGHVS and CDR2 is FQNEAQ. The CDR3 sequence is 14 residues long. The CDR3 protein is CASSSASSSYEQYF. The DNA for the CDR3 is TGTGCCAGCAGCTCCGCTAGTAGCTCCTACGAGCAGTACTTC.

In DNA form, the CDR3 reads TGTGCCAGCAGCTTACTCCTTTGTGTAGGTCCGGCCAAAAACATTCAGTACTTC. This translates into CASSLLLCVGPAKNIQYF. The chain has TRBV11-2 and TRBJ2-4; D gene uncertain. V was shortened by 2 bases and J by 1 base, with 18 bases between the two germline ends. Germline V gene sequence: CDR1 SGHAT, CDR2 FQNNGV. The CDR3 totals 18 residues.

This clonotype was observed a handful of times. The chain uses TRBV18 and TRBJ1-1; 7 bases are shared with TRBD1. This CDR3 spans 13 amino acids. CDR1 KGHSH and CDR2 LQKENI come from the germline V gene. V gave up 5 bases and J gave up 4 bases; unmatched junction bases: 4. CDR3 sequence: CASSTGTATEAFF. CDR3 sequence (DNA): TGTGCCAGCTCAACAGGGACAGCCACTGAAGCTTTCTTT.

In its sample, this clonotype was seen a few times. V gene TRBV5-1 combines with J gene TRBJ2-7, with a tentative D call TRBD2 (6 bases). The CDR3 covers 12 residues. Trimming cost V 4 bases and J 6 bases, with 11 bases left between them. The germline CDR1 and CDR2 sequences are SGHRS and YFSETQ. The CDR3: CASSKDYGEQYF. The CDR3 coding sequence is TGCGCCAGCAGCAAGGACTACGGCGAGCAGTACTTC.

This clonotype turned up a few times. V and J are TRBV6-5 and TRBJ2-4, with D possibly TRBD1 on 5 matching bases. The CDR3 spans 13 residues. The ends were cut back, 0 bases at V and 7 bases at J, with 7 bases in the middle. CDR1 is MNHEY and CDR2 is SVGAGI in the germline V gene. The CDR3 protein is CASSYSKGNIQYF. Here the CDR3 DNA reads TGTGCCAGCAGTTACTCGAAGGGGAACATTCAGTACTTC.

The gene calls are TRBV7-9 and TRBJ2-7, with TRBD1 identical over 7 bases. This CDR3 has 15 residues. Germline CDR1 reads SEHNR; CDR2 reads FQNEAQ (reference sequence). J lost 0 bases, V lost 5 bases, and 7 bases had no gene match. CDR3 nucleotide sequence: TGTGCCAGCAGCGGACCCCGGGACAGCTCCTACGAGCAGTACTTC. This translates into CASSGPRDSSYEQYF.

There are a few counts of this clonotype. CDR3 protein: CATSRDQAGNAPIGEKLFF. The CDR3 DNA is TGTGCCACCAGCAGAGATCAGGCGGGGAATGCCCCCATTGGTGAAAAACTGTTTTTT. The V gene is TRBV15, the J gene TRBJ1-4; D is unclear. V was pared by 0 bases and J by 7 bases, with 24 bases between. The germline V gene has CDR1 LNHNV and CDR2 YYDKDF (reference sequence). The length of the CDR3 is 19 residues.

Many counts were recorded for this clonotype. The J gene is TRBJ2-2, the V gene TRBV12-3 or TRBV12-4; D gene uncertain. The CDR3 extends over 11 amino acids. Trimming stripped 6 bases from V and 8 bases from J, with 7 bases between. CDR3 sequence reads: CASRELGELFF. DNA of the CDR3: TGTGCCAGCAGAGAGCTGGGGGAGCTGTTTTTT.

This clonotype occurred many times. The V gene is TRBV29-1, the J gene TRBJ1-1; TRBD1 might be the D (6 bases). V lost 4 bases, J lost 3 bases, and 21 bases lay in between. CDR3 length equals 16 residues. Germline V gives CDR1 SQVTM, CDR2 ANQGSEA. DNA of the CDR3: TGCAGCGTTGGGAGTGGGGGGGCTCCTGGATACACTGAAGCTTTCTTT. Its translation is CSVGSGGAPGYTEAFF.

This clonotype turned up a few times. The chain joins TRBV3-1 to TRBJ2-3; 11 positions match TRBD2. V was pared by 1 base and J by 3 bases, with 3 bases of the junction left unmatched. The CDR3 consists of 16 residues. The germline V gene has CDR1 LGHDT and CDR2 YNNKEL (reference sequence). DNA for the CDR3: TGTGCCAGCAGCCAAGGGCCTAGCGGGAGGACAGATACGCAGTATTTT. Protein sequence: CASSQGPSGRTDTQYF.

The chain has TRBV4-2 and TRBJ2-1; TRBD2 matches 11 bases. Germline CDR1 is LGHNA and CDR2 is YNFKEQ. After removal of 3 bases from V and 10 bases from J, the junction contained 14 bases not matched to a gene. This CDR3 is built from 17 residues. In DNA, the CDR3 is TGTGCCAGCAGCCAGAATATGGCAGGTCGACTAGCGGGAGAGCAGTTCTTC. Its protein product is CASSQNMAGRLAGEQFF.

This chain joins TRBV4-1 and TRBJ2-1; perhaps TRBD2 as D (5 bases). The length of the CDR3 is 15 residues. Germline assignment: CDR1 MGHRA and CDR2 YSYEKL. Trimming stripped 8 bases from V and 3 bases from J, with 17 bases between. CDR3 coding DNA: TGCGCCAGCCGGGAAAAAGCGTACAGCTACAATGAGCAGTTCTTC. Protein: CASREKAYSYNEQFF.

In this sample, this clonotype turned up a few times. V is TRBV7-6 and J is TRBJ2-1, with D possibly matching TRBD2 (6 bases). The V gene's germline CDR1 is SGHVS and CDR2 FNYEAQ. Deletions cut 6 bases from V and 6 bases from J, with 18 bases between. The CDR3 is 15 amino acids. The CDR3 sequence: CASRSDGPGSNEQFF. The DNA for the CDR3 is TGTGCCAGCAGGTCAGACGGGCCCGGGAGCAATGAGCAGTTCTTC.

CDR3 sequence: CASSPSSEWVNEQFF. In DNA, the CDR3 is TGTGCCAGCTCACCGAGTAGCGAGTGGGTCAATGAGCAGTTCTTC. The chain employs TRBV18 and TRBJ2-1; TRBD2 might be the D (5 bases). With 3 bases removed from V and 6 bases from J, the gap between germline ends came to 15 bases. Germline loops: CDR1 KGHSH, CDR2 LQKENI. The CDR3 is 15 residues long.

The chain couples TRBV4-2 to TRBJ2-1; TRBD1 might be the D (5 bases). This CDR3 is built from 15 residues. Germline V gene lookup returns CDR1 LGHNA and CDR2 YNFKEQ. Trimming pared 0 bases from V and 8 bases from J, leaving 14 bases between. For the CDR3, the DNA is TGTGCCAGCAGCCAAGACCTTTGGGGCCCCGATGAGCAGTTCTTC. Protein sequence: CASSQDLWGPDEQFF.

This clonotype was counted a few times. The chain employs TRBV5-1 and TRBJ2-7; D remains ambiguous. This CDR3 contains 14 residues. V was shortened by 0 bases and J by 7 bases, with 14 bases between the two germline ends. The germline gives CDR1 SGHRS, CDR2 YFSETQ. This chain's CDR3 is CASSLEGRLVEQYF. CDR3 coding DNA: TGCGCCAGCAGCTTGGAGGGTCGGTTGGTGGAGCAGTACTTC.

The chain has TRBV20-1 and TRBJ2-3; 7 bases align to TRBD2. Germline trimming cut 0 bases from V and 4 bases from J; bases unmatched to any gene: 7. This CDR3 has 15 amino acids. CDR1 and CDR2 from the germline V gene are DFQATT and SNEGSKA (reference sequence). The CDR3 region has the DNA TGCAGTGCTAGAGATGGGGGGAGGGCGGCAGATACGCAGTATTTT. Its protein is CSARDGGRAADTQYF.

The V and J genes are TRBV12-3 or TRBV12-4 and TRBJ2-3, with a possible D match to TRBD2 (5 bases). V lost 7 bases and J 4 bases, leaving 15 bases between the germline ends. The CDR3 runs 14 residues. The CDR3 bases are TGTGCCAGCATTCGCAACCGGGGTGCAGATACGCAGTATTTT. It translates to CASIRNRGADTQYF.